The 7 T cell receptor beta chains presented below share a single source sample, sequenced in a study of cytomegalovirus exposure and HLA in healthy donors. TCRdb's table, derived via immunoSEQ multiplex PCR, lists solely in-frame clones and lacks some. The table has about 140,000 clones, approximately 86% seen once. The sequencing sample was made of PBMCs. These receptors were taken from a young man in good health and CMV-seropositive.

The rearrangement links TRBV2 to TRBJ2-5; D is possibly TRBD2 (5 bases). The V end was cut by 5 bases, the J end by 1 base, with 11 bases between. The germline CDR1 and CDR2 sequences are SNHLY and FYNNEI. CDR3 length equals 14 residues. CDR3 amino acids: CASSPGLLQETQYF. In DNA form, the CDR3 reads TGTGCCAGCAGTCCTGGACTGCTCCAAGAGACCCAGTACTTC. The whole variable domain, remainder taken from reference TRBV2 and TRBJ2-5, is EPEVTQTPSHQVTQMGQEVILRCVPISNHLYFYWYRQILGQKVEFLVSFYNNEISEKSEIFDDQFSVERPDGSNFTLKIRSTKLEDSAMYFCASSPGLLQETQYFGPGTRLLVL.

J is TRBJ2-3 and V is TRBV5-4; TRBD2 matches at 7 bases. V shed 0 bases, J shed 6 bases, and the junction held 4 bases outside the gene matches. The CDR3 length is 14 residues. Per germline, CDR1 SGHNT and CDR2 YYREEE (reference sequence). CDR3 residues: CASSLVGGMDTQYF. DNA for the CDR3: TGTGCCAGCAGCTTGGTGGGGGGGATGGATACGCAGTATTTT.

J is TRBJ1-4 and V is TRBV7-9, with 8 bases fitting TRBD1. V lost 4 bases, J lost 8 bases, and 0 bases stayed unmatched. Germline-derived CDR1 and CDR2 are SEHNR and FQNEAQ (reference sequence). The CDR3 runs 12 residues. CDR3 sequence: CASSYRGEKLFF. The DNA for the CDR3 is TGTGCCAGCAGCTACAGGGGGGAAAAACTGTTTTTT.

The chain joins TRBV28 to TRBJ2-2; 9 bases are shared with TRBD2. The CDR3 has 15 amino acids. V lost 11 bases to trimming and J lost 4 bases; unmatched junction nucleotides: 11. CDR1 is MDHEN, CDR2 SYDVKM, per germline. The CDR3 loop is CAALPGLAITGELFF. CDR3 nucleotide sequence: TGTGCCGCGCTCCCGGGACTAGCTATCACCGGGGAGCTGTTTTTT.

This chain joins TRBV2 and TRBJ2-3, with TRBD1 matching 7 bases. The CDR3 extends over 13 amino acids. Germline values: CDR1 SNHLY, CDR2 FYNNEI. V shed 7 bases and J 0 bases; nucleotides not matched to a gene: 1. The CDR3 region has the DNA TGTGCCAGCACGACAGGGAGCACAGATACGCAGTATTTT. It translates to CASTTGSTDTQYF.

The V call is TRBV10-3, the J call TRBJ1-1; a weak D match, TRBD1 (6 bases). The CDR3 has 18 residues. Germline-derived CDR1 and CDR2 are ENHRY and SYGVKD. V gave up 1 base and J gave up 2 bases, with 20 bases separating them. Here the CDR3 reads CAISELWGQVSINTEAFF. Written as DNA, the CDR3 is TGTGCCATCAGTGAGTTGTGGGGGCAGGTTTCCATAAACACTGAAGCTTTCTTT.

The chain uses TRBV6-5 and TRBJ2-1, with 9 bases identical to TRBD1. With 6 bases clipped from V and 9 bases from J, the junction kept 12 bases outside the gene matches. CDR1 is MNHEY and CDR2 is SVGAGI in the germline V gene. The CDR3 sequence is 15 residues long. Here the CDR3 reads CASRRGGTGSTEQFF. DNA of the CDR3: TGTGCCAGCAGACGTGGCGGGACAGGGTCTACTGAGCAGTTCTTC.